Below, one T cell receptor beta chain is given with its context. Antigen unknown. These data belong to a study of CXCR3-negative and CXCR3-positive naive CD8 T cells. Study observations and caveats: Partly lower CXCR3 expression followed cryopreservation, and most assays relied on fresh PBMCs. High diversity, comparable across both naive subsets, contrasted with much lower diversity in memory CD8+ cells. More hydrophobic TRB CDR3s were found in CXCR3-positive naive cells than in CXCR3-negative naive cells.

The naive CD8+ gate required CD45RO-CCR7+CD27+CD95- phenotype. CDR3 length equals 16 residues. In preparing the TRB cDNA libraries, 5' RACE with UMI labels was used. For each CDR3 protein, TCRdb gives one entry from its re-call of the 5' RACE reads, without DNA. The sample includes tens of thousands of distinct CDR3 sequences. This receptor was taken from a human donor in good health. Some clones in this sample may be carry-over from other donors' samples. Sequencing used naive CXCR3- CD8+ T cells from blood. Regarding subset: CD45RO-CCR7+CD27+CD95- naive CD8+ T cells lacking CXCR3 (TNR3-). The chain uses TRBV12-3 or TRBV12-4 and TRBJ2-3; the D gene TCRdb calls, TRBD2, cannot be checked with no DNA. CDR3 amino acids: CASSFPSGGNPGTQYF.